A selection of T cell receptor beta chains follows, all from one sample in a study of Ad26.COV2.S vaccination and SARS-CoV-2 variants. The method was immunoSEQ multiplex PCR; TCRdb's version includes in-frame clones alone and lacks a portion of them. The sample holds hundreds of thousands of clones; around 83% are singletons and the top ten take less than 4%. Here the sequenced sample was peripheral blood, taken in a trial of Ad26.COV2.S vaccine versus placebo. The receptors here all came from a person aged 18 to 59 who received the Ad26.COV2.S COVID-19 vaccine or a placebo. Each CDR3 is given with its conserved first and last residue. The order of the fields is D gene, J gene, V gene, clone size, CDR3 DNA, CDR3 protein. A D gene is named only where the DNA matches it firmly. A clone size is listed for some rows: how often the clone was seen (once, few, many), or a class if it is expanded.

>-|TRBJ2-1|TRBV19|-
TGTGCCAGTACGGGTGGCAATGAGCAGTTCTTC
CASTGGNEQFF
>TRBD1|TRBJ1-1|TRBV20-1|-
TGCAGTGCTAGTCAGGGGGTGACTGAAGCTTTCTTT
CSASQGVTEAFF
>-|TRBJ1-6|TRBV7-9|-
TGTGCCAGCAGCCCCTTGAAGATACCCCTCCACTTT
CASSPLKIPLHF
>TRBD1|TRBJ2-2|TRBV19|-
TGTGCCAGTAGTATCGAGGGGGCGAAATCCGGGGAGCTGTTTTTT
CASSIEGAKSGELFF
>TRBD2|TRBJ2-7|TRBV5-4|once
TGTGCCAGCAGCTCGGGACTAGCGGGAGGGGTTTACGAGCAGTACTTC
CASSSGLAGGVYEQYF
>TRBD1|TRBJ2-2|TRBV5-6|-
TGTGCCAGCAGCTCCTTCGGACAGGGGGCGATCGGGGAGCTGTTTTTT
CASSSFGQGAIGELFF
>-|TRBJ2-2|TRBV7-2|-
TGTGCCAGCAGCTCCGCAACCAAATTCACCGGGGAGCTGTTTTTT
CASSSATKFTGELFF
>TRBD1|TRBJ1-2|TRBV2|-
TGTGCCAGCAGTGAACGACTGACAGGGCTGGTCATTGGCTACACCTTC
CASSERLTGLVIGYTF
>-|TRBJ1-4|TRBV13|-
TGTGCCAGCAGCTTAAGGGTGGGGACTGATGAAAAACTGTTTTTT
CASSLRVGTDEKLFF
>TRBD2|TRBJ2-5|TRBV5-1|-
TGCGCCAGCAGCCCGCGGACTAGCGGGGAGGGGGAGACCCAGTACTTC
CASSPRTSGEGETQYF
>TRBD2|TRBJ2-1|TRBV7-2|-
TGTGCCAGCAGCACGACTAGCGGGGGCTCCTACAATGAGCAGTTCTTC
CASSTTSGGSYNEQFF